The TCR beta chain under discussion was sequenced for a study of blood T cell repertoires in COVID-19. The wider study: The United States, Italy and Spain supplied acute and convalescent COVID-19 samples. Nucleic acid was either cDNA or gDNA, and it came from T cells, B-cell-depleted T cells, or PBMCs.

The authors' processing: Researchers report that nucleated cell counts were estimated from reference gene primer amplification. Libraries were prepared by immunoSEQ multiplex PCR; TCRdb keeps only in-frame clonotypes and omits some of them. From that table come the V and J calls and clone size; the DNA was used to work out D and trimming. The table includes 130,000 to 150,000 clones, around 86% detected once. V shed 1 base, J shed 6 bases, and the junction held 2 bases outside the gene matches. There are 14 residues in the CDR3. Germline-derived CDR1 and CDR2 are KGHSH and LQKENI. The clonotype originates from a human donor in a cohort sampled during active COVID-19. The specimen sequenced was peripheral blood. The V call is TRBV18, the J call TRBJ2-3; 9 nucleotides line up with TRBD2. This CDR3 reads CASSPLAGEDTQYF. CDR3 in DNA: TGTGCCAGCTCACCACTAGCGGGGGAGGATACGCAGTATTTT.